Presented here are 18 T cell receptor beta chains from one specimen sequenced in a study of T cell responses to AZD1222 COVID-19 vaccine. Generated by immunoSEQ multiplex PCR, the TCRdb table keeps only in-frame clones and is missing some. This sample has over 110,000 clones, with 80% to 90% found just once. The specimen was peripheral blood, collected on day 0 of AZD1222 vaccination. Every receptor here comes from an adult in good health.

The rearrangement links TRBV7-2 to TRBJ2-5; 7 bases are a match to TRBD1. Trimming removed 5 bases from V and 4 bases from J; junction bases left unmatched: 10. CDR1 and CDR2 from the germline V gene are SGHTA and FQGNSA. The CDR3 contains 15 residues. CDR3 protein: CASSPREGALETQYF. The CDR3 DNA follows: TGTGCCAGCAGCCCCCGAGAGGGGGCCTTAGAGACCCAGTACTTC.

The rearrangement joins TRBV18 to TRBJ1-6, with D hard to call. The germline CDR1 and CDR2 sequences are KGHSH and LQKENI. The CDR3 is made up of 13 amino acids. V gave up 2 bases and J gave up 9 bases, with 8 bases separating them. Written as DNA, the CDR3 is TGTGCCAGCTCACCAGGGAATGGTTCACCCCTCCACTTT. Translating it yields CASSPGNGSPLHF.

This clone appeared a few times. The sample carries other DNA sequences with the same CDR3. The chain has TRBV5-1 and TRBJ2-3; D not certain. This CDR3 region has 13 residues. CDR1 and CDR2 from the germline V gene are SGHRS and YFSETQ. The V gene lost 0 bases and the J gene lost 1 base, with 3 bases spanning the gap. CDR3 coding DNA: TGCGCCAGCAGCTTGGCCGGCACAGATACGCAGTATTTT. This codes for CASSLAGTDTQYF. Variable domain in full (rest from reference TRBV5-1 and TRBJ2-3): KAGVTQTPRYLIKTRGQQVTLSCSPISGHRSVSWYQQTPGQGLQFLFEYFSETQRNKGNFPGRFSGRQFSNSRSEMNVSTLELGDSALYLCASSLAGTDTQYFGPGTRLTVL.

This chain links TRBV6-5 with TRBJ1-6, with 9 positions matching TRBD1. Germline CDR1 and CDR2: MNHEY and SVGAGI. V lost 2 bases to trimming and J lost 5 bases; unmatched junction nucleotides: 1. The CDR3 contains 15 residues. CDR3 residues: CASSYGDRDNSPLHF. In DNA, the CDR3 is TGTGCCAGCAGTTACGGGGACAGGGATAATTCACCCCTCCACTTT.

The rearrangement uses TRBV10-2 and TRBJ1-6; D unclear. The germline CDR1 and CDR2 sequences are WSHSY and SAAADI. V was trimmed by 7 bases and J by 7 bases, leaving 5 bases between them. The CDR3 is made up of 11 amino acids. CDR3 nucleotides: TGCGCCAGCACACAAAATTCACCCCTCCACTTT. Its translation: CASTQNSPLHF.

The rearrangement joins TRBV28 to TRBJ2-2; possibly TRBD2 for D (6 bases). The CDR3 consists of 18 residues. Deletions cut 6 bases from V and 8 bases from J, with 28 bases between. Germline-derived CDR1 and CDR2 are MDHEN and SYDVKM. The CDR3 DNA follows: TGTGCCAGCAGATCCTCTTCTGCGGGAAGGACCGCGGCAGGGGAGCTGTTTTTT. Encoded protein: CASRSSSAGRTAAGELFF. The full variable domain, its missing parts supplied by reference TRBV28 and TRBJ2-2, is DVKVTQSSRYLVKRTGEKVFLECVQDMDHENMFWYRQDPGLGLRLIYFSYDVKMKEKGDIPEGYSVSREKKERFSLILESASTNQTSMYLCASRSSSAGRTAAGELFFGEGSRLTVL.

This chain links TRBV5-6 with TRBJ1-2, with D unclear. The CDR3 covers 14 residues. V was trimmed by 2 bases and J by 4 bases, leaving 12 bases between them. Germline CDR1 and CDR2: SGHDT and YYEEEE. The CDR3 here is CASSFKGPSYGYTF. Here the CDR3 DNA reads TGTGCCAGCAGCTTTAAAGGACCTAGCTATGGCTACACCTTC.

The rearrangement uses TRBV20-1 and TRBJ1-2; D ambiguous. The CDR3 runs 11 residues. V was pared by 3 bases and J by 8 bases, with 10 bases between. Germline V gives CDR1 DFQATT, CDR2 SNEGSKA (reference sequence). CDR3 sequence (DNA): TGCAGTGCTAGCGAGGAAGGGGGCTACACCTTC. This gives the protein CSASEEGGYTF.

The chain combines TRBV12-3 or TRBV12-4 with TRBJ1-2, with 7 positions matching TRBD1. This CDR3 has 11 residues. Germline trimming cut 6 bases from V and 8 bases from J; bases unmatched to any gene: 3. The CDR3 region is CASRTRGGYTF. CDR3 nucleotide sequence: TGTGCCAGCAGGACCAGGGGGGGCTACACCTTC.

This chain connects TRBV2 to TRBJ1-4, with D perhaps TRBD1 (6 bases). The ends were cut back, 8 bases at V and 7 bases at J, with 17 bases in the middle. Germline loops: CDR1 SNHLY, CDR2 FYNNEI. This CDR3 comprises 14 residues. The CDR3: CASDKGGAGEKLFF. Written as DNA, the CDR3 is TGTGCCAGCGATAAAGGGGGGGCGGGTGAAAAACTGTTTTTT.

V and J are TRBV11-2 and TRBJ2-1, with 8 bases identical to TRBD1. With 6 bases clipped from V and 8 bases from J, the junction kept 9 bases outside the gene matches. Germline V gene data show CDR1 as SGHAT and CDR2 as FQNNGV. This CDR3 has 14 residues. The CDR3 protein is CASSSGGSYDEQFF. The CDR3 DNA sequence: TGTGCCAGCAGTTCAGGGGGCTCTTACGATGAGCAGTTCTTC.

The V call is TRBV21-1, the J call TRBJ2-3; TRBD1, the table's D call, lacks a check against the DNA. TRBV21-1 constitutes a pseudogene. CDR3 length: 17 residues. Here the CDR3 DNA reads TGTGCCAGCAGCAAAGGAGCCGGGACAACAGGCACAGATACGCAGTATTTT. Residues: CASSKGAGTTGTDTQYF.

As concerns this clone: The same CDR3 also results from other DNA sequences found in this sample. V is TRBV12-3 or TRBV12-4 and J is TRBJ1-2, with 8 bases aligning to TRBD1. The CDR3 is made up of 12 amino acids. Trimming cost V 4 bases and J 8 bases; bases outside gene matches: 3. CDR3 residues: CASSWTGYGYTF. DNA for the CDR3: TGTGCCAGCAGTTGGACAGGGTACGGCTACACCTTC.

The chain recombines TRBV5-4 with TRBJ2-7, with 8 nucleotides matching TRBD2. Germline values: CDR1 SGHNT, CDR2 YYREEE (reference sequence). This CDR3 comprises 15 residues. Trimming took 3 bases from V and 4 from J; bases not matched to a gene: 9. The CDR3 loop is CASSSRGSGTYEQYF. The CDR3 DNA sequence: TGTGCCAGCAGCTCCCGGGGTAGCGGGACTTACGAGCAGTACTTC.

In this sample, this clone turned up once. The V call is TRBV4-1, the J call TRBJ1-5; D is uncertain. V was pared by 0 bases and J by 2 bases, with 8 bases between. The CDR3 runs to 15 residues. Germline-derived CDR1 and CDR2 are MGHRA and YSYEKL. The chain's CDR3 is CASSQEAGGNQPQHF. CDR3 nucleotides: TGCGCCAGCAGCCAAGAGGCCGGGGGCAATCAGCCCCAGCATTTT.

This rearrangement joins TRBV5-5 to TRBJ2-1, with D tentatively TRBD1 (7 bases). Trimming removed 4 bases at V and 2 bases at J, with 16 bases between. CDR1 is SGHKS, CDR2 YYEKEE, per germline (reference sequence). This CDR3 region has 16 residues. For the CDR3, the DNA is TGTGCCAGCAGCCCCCTACAGGGGAGGACCTACAATGAGCAGTTCTTC. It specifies CASSPLQGRTYNEQFF.

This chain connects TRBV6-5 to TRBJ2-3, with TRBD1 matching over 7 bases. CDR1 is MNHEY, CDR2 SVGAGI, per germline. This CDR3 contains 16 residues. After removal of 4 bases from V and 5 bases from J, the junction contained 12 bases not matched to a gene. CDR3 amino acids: CASSSPDRAGKDTQYF. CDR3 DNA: TGTGCCAGCAGTTCCCCCGACAGGGCTGGAAAAGATACGCAGTATTTT.

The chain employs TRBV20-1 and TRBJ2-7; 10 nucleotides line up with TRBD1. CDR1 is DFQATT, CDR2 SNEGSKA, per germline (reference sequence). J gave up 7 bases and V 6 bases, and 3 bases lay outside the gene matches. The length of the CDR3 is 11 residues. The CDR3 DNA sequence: TGCAGTGCCGGGACAGGGGTTGAGCAGTACTTC. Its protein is CSAGTGVEQYF.